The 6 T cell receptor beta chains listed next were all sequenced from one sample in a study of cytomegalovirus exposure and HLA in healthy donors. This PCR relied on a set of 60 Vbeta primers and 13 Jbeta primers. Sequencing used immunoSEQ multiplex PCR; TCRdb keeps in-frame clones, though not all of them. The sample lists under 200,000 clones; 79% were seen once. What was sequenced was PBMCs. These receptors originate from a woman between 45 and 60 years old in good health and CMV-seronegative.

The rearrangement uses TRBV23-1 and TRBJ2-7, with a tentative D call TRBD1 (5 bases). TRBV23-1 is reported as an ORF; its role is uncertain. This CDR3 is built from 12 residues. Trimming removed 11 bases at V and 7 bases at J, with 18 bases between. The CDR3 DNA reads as TGCGCCCTCCCGGTCGCAGGGTTTGAGCAGTACTTC. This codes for CALPVAGFEQYF.

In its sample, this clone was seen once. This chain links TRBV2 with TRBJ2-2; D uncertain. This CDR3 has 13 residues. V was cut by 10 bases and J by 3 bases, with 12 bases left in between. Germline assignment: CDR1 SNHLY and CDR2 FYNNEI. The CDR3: CATQNLDTGELFF. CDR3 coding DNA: TGTGCCACCCAGAACCTGGACACCGGGGAGCTGTTTTTT.

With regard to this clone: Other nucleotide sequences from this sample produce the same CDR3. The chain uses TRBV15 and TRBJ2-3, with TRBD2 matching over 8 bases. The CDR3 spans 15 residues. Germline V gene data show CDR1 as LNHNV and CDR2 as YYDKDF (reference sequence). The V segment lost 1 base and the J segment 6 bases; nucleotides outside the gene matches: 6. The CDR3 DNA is TGTGCCACCAGCAGAGGGGAGCGGGAGACGGATACGCAGTATTTT. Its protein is CATSRGERETDTQYF.

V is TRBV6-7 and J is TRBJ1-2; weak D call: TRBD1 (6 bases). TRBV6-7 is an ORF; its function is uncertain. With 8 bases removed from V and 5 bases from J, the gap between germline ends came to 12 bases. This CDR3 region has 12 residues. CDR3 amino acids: CASPSRGYGYTF. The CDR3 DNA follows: TGTGCCAGCCCGAGTAGGGGGTATGGCTACACCTTC.

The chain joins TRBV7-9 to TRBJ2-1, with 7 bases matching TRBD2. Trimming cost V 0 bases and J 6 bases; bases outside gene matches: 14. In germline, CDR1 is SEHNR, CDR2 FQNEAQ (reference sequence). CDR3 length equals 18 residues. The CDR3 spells CASSLAASGWALSNEQFF. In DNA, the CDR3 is TGTGCCAGCAGCTTAGCAGCTAGCGGCTGGGCCTTGAGCAATGAGCAGTTCTTC.

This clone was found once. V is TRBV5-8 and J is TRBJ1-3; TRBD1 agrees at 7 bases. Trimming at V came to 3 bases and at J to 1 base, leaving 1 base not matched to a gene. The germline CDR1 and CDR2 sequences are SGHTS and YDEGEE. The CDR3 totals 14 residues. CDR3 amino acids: CASSSQGSGNTIYF. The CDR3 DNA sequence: TGTGCCAGCAGCTCACAGGGGTCTGGAAACACCATATATTTT. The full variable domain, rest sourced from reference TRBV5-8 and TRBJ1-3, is EAGVTQSPTHLIKTRGQQATLRCSPISGHTSVYWYQQALGLGLQFLLWYDEGEERNRGNFPPRFSGRQFPNYSSELNVNALELEDSALYLCASSSQGSGNTIYFGEGSWLTVV.